The 28 T cell receptor beta chains given below trace back to one sample, sequenced in a study of blood T cell repertoires in COVID-19. Profiling relied on immunoSEQ multiplex PCR, and the TCRdb table lists in-frame clones only, not all of them. The table has hundreds of thousands of clones, about nine tenths seen once. The sample was PBMCs or T cells enriched from blood (not recorded which). The receptors were sampled from a man aged 40-50 years who had recovered from COVID-19.

J is TRBJ2-5 and V is TRBV6-1; tentatively, D is TRBD1 (6 bases). V gave up 3 bases and J gave up 0 bases, with 8 bases separating them. Germline CDR1 and CDR2: MNHNS and SASEGT. CDR3 size: 14 residues. The CDR3 loop reads CASSDTGYQETQYF. The CDR3 DNA is TGTGCCAGCAGTGATACAGGGTACCAAGAGACCCAGTACTTC.

This chain joins TRBV4-2 and TRBJ2-1; 7 bases map to TRBD2. Germline trimming cut 1 base from V and 5 bases from J; bases unmatched to any gene: 2. The CDR3 is 14 amino acids. The germline V gene encodes CDR1 LGHNA and CDR2 YNFKEQ. In nucleotides, the CDR3 is TGTGCCAGCAGCCAAGCTCTAGCGGACAATGAGCAGTTCTTC. Translated: CASSQALADNEQFF.

This chain links TRBV19 with TRBJ1-4; 7 bases are a match to TRBD1. The CDR3 is 13 amino acids. After removal of 2 bases from V and 13 bases from J, the junction contained 7 bases not matched to a gene. The germline CDR1 and CDR2 sequences are LNHDA and SQIVND (reference sequence). CDR3 sequence reads: CASSITQTGSLFF. The CDR3 DNA follows: TGTGCCAGTAGTATAACTCAGACAGGGTCACTGTTTTTT.

The chain employs TRBV5-1 and TRBJ2-5; possibly TRBD1 for D (6 bases). V was pared by 0 bases and J by 1 base, with 10 bases between. There are 15 residues in the CDR3. The germline CDR1 and CDR2 sequences are SGHRS and YFSETQ. The CDR3 reads CASSLAAGAQETQYF. CDR3 coding DNA: TGCGCCAGCAGCTTGGCTGCAGGGGCCCAAGAGACCCAGTACTTC.

CDR3 DNA: TGCAGCGTTTCCGGGAACAATCAGCCCCAGCATTTT. As protein: CSVSGNNQPQHF. This chain uses TRBV29-1 with TRBJ1-5, with D unclear. Between the trimmed V and J ends, which lost 5 bases and 3 bases, there was a span of 8 bases. This CDR3 spans 12 amino acids. In germline, CDR1 is SQVTM, CDR2 ANQGSEA. The whole variable domain, filled in from reference TRBV29-1 and TRBJ1-5, reads SAVISQKPSRDICQRGTSLTIQCQVDSQVTMMFWYRQQPGQSLTLIATANQGSEATYESGFVIDKFPISRPNLTFSTLTVSNMSPEDSSIYLCSVSGNNQPQHFGDGTRLSIL.

The chain joins TRBV10-3 to TRBJ1-5, with no clear D. Looked up from germline, CDR1 is ENHRY and CDR2 is SYGVKD. V lost 5 bases to trimming and J lost 2 bases, with 4 bases between them. The CDR3 loop spans 12 amino acids. In DNA form, the CDR3 reads TGTGCCATCAGTACAGGCAATCAGCCCCAGCATTTT. Its protein is CAISTGNQPQHF.

The rearrangement joins TRBV11-2 to TRBJ1-4; possibly TRBD1 for D (5 bases). Germline V gives CDR1 SGHAT, CDR2 FQNNGV. Trimming left V 5 bases short and J 13 bases short, with 14 bases between. The CDR3 loop spans 12 amino acids. The CDR3 is CASSPIWGLLFF. The CDR3, as DNA: TGTGCCAGCAGCCCAATTTGGGGCTTACTGTTTTTT.

The chain has TRBV27 and TRBJ2-3, with 8 bases aligning to TRBD2. Germline V lookup: CDR1 MNHEY, CDR2 SMNVEV (reference sequence). There are 17 residues in the CDR3. Losses at the gene ends were 4 bases for V and 0 bases for J; bases not matched to a gene: 9. CDR3 sequence reads: CASSWDISGASTDTQYF. The CDR3 DNA follows: TGTGCCAGCAGTTGGGACATTAGCGGGGCTAGCACAGATACGCAGTATTTT.

This chain joins TRBV4-2 and TRBJ1-2; TRBD1 aligns across 8 bases. The CDR3 spans 16 residues. Trimming cost V 2 bases and J 8 bases; bases outside gene matches: 13. Germline CDR1 and CDR2: LGHNA and YNFKEQ. The CDR3 here is CASSQSGQVLAGGYTF. As DNA, the CDR3 is TGTGCCAGCAGCCAATCGGGACAGGTACTGGCGGGCGGCTACACCTTC.

This clone was seen many times. The chain employs TRBV5-6 and TRBJ2-7; a weak D match, TRBD1 (6 bases). Germline values: CDR1 SGHDT, CDR2 YYEEEE. V lost 4 bases to trimming and J lost 11 bases, with 22 bases between them. The CDR3 covers 14 residues. CDR3 DNA sequence: TGTGCCAGCAGCCTACCAAATTGGGACACTAAAAAGTACTTC. Its protein product is CASSLPNWDTKKYF.

This clone was detected once. The rearrangement uses TRBV5-1 and TRBJ1-5; 7 positions agree with TRBD1. CDR3 size: 14 residues. Germline-derived CDR1 and CDR2 are SGHRS and YFSETQ. Trimming cost V 4 bases and J 3 bases; bases outside gene matches: 4. The CDR3 sequence is CASSIGTDNQPQHF. CDR3 sequence (DNA): TGCGCCAGCAGCATAGGGACAGACAATCAGCCCCAGCATTTT.

The chain couples TRBV27 to TRBJ1-3, with D possibly being TRBD1 (6 bases). The CDR3 runs to 14 residues. Trimming removed 4 bases at V and 2 bases at J, with 9 bases between. CDR1 MNHEY and CDR2 SMNVEV come from the germline V gene (reference sequence). The CDR3 coding sequence is TGTGCCAGCAGTTCACAGGGTCCTGGAAACACCATATATTTT. Residues: CASSSQGPGNTIYF.

Only a few counts were recorded for this clone. This chain links TRBV6-5 with TRBJ1-5, with unresolved D. The ends were cut back, 2 bases at V and 4 bases at J, with 9 bases in the middle. The CDR3 runs to 14 residues. Germline lookup yields CDR1 MNHEY and CDR2 SVGAGI. For the CDR3, the DNA is TGTGCCAGCAGTTACGGTTTTGAGAATCAGCCCCAGCATTTT. Its translation: CASSYGFENQPQHF.

CDR3 coding DNA: TGTGCCAGCAGCGCCCGGGGGACAGGATCTCAGCCCCAGCATTTT. It specifies CASSARGTGSQPQHF. This chain joins TRBV9 and TRBJ1-5; TRBD1 matches at 8 bases. J was trimmed by 6 bases and V by 3 bases; bases with no gene match: 8. The germline gives CDR1 SGDLS, CDR2 YYNGEE. The CDR3 is 15 residues long.

The chain uses TRBV27 and TRBJ1-5, with TRBD1 as a possible D gene (5 bases). The V end lost 2 bases, the J end lost 2 bases, and 13 bases lay between the germline ends. The CDR3 is 16 residues long. CDR1 is MNHEY, CDR2 SMNVEV, per germline (reference sequence). This CDR3 reads CASSLKSLTGNQPQHF. The CDR3 DNA is TGTGCCAGCAGTTTAAAGTCGTTGACAGGCAATCAGCCCCAGCATTTT.

The J gene is TRBJ2-1, the V gene TRBV11-3, with D perhaps matching TRBD2 (6 bases). The CDR3 has 15 residues. The germline V and J ends were trimmed by 5 bases and 0 bases, with 11 bases remaining between them. Germline V gene lookup returns CDR1 SGHNT and CDR2 YENEEA. CDR3: CASSRAGPSYNEQFF. The CDR3 DNA follows: TGTGCCAGCAGCCGAGCGGGCCCCTCCTACAATGAGCAGTTCTTC.

The chain combines TRBV30 with TRBJ1-3; 7 bases fit TRBD1. Germline CDR1 and CDR2: GTSNPN and SVGIG (reference sequence). The CDR3 has 13 amino acids. V dropped 6 bases and J dropped 0; count of bases not matched to a gene: 2. The CDR3 loop is CACTGVSGNTIYF. Written as DNA, the CDR3 is TGTGCCTGCACAGGGGTCTCTGGAAACACCATATATTTT.

The genes are TRBV21-1 and TRBJ2-7; the table gives TRBD1 as D, unverified against the DNA. TRBV21-1 is given as a pseudogene. This CDR3 has 15 amino acids. CDR3 DNA: TGTGCCAGCAGCCTCGGACAGGGGGCCTTCTACGAGCAGTACTTC. This sequence encodes CASSLGQGAFYEQYF.

The rearrangement joins TRBV19 to TRBJ1-5, with no clear D. The CDR3 is 13 amino acids. Germline V gene lookup returns CDR1 LNHDA and CDR2 SQIVND (reference sequence). V dropped 5 bases and J dropped 4 bases, with 9 bases sitting between them. The CDR3 loop is CASSVDINQPQHF. CDR3 DNA: TGTGCCAGTAGTGTCGACATTAATCAGCCCCAGCATTTT.

The V call is TRBV3-1 (or the pseudogene TRBV3-2), the J call TRBJ2-2; D is perhaps TRBD2 (6 bases). The CDR3 totals 14 residues. CDR1 is LGHDT and CDR2 is YNNKEL in the germline V gene (reference sequence). This CDR3 is CVQPMAGLTGELFF. The CDR3 bases are TGTGTTCAGCCGATGGCGGGACTCACCGGGGAGCTGTTTTTT.

The chain links TRBV2 to TRBJ1-5; the match to TRBD1 covers 7 bases. Trimming cost V 7 bases and J 5 bases; bases outside gene matches: 11. The CDR3 is made up of 15 amino acids. Germline CDR1 SNHLY, CDR2 FYNNEI. The CDR3 nucleotides are TGTGCCAGCACCAAAGGGGACAGAGCGGATCAGCCCCAGCATTTT. It is translated as CASTKGDRADQPQHF.

This sequence joins TRBV3-1 (or the pseudogene TRBV3-2) and TRBJ1-4; TRBD1 matches at 7 bases. The CDR3 sequence is 14 residues long. From germline, CDR1 is LGHDT and CDR2 YNNKEL (reference sequence). Trimming at V came to 7 bases and at J to 7 bases, leaving 9 bases not matched to a gene. The CDR3 loop is CASNQGGVSEKLFF. As DNA, the CDR3 is TGTGCCAGCAATCAGGGGGGTGTGAGTGAAAAACTGTTTTTT.

In this sample, this clone turned up once. V is TRBV5-1 and J is TRBJ2-7, with D maybe TRBD2 (5 bases). V was cut by 4 bases and J by 0 bases, with 17 bases left in between. This CDR3 has 16 amino acids. Germline V lookup: CDR1 SGHRS, CDR2 YFSETQ. CDR3 protein: CASSSQALGSSYEQYF. The CDR3 DNA reads TGCGCCAGCAGCAGCCAGGCCCTGGGGAGCTCCTACGAGCAGTACTTC. Variable domain in full (rest from reference TRBV5-1 and TRBJ2-7): KAGVTQTPRYLIKTRGQQVTLSCSPISGHRSVSWYQQTPGQGLQFLFEYFSETQRNKGNFPGRFSGRQFSNSRSEMNVSTLELGDSALYLCASSSQALGSSYEQYFGPGTRLTVT.

This sequence joins TRBV30 and TRBJ1-5, with 7 positions matching TRBD1. The CDR3 length is 16 residues. Germline V gene lookup returns CDR1 GTSNPN and CDR2 SVGIG (reference sequence). V trimming: 0 bases; J trimming: 1 base; junction bases outside the gene matches: 6. The CDR3 DNA reads as TGTGCCTGGAGTGTACGAGGGGGCCGGAGCAATCAGCCCCAGCATTTT. This sequence encodes CAWSVRGGRSNQPQHF.

The chain links TRBV30 to TRBJ1-2; 9 positions agree with TRBD1. CDR1 is GTSNPN and CDR2 is SVGIG in the germline V gene (reference sequence). The CDR3 loop spans 13 amino acids. V trimming: 2 bases; J trimming: 8 bases; junction bases outside the gene matches: 6. Here the CDR3 reads CAWSPGTGYGYTF. The DNA for the CDR3 is TGTGCCTGGAGTCCCGGGACAGGGTACGGCTACACCTTC.

The chain joins TRBV12-5 to TRBJ2-7, with 7 positions matching TRBD1. CDR1 and CDR2 from the germline V gene are LGHNT and FRNRAP. CDR3 length equals 13 residues. V trimming: 5 bases; J trimming: 2 bases; junction bases outside the gene matches: 3. For the CDR3, the DNA is TGTGCTAGTGGTCATGGACAGGCCTACGAGCAGTACTTC. Protein sequence: CASGHGQAYEQYF.

The chain employs TRBV12-3 or TRBV12-4 and TRBJ1-5; TRBD1 aligns across 7 bases. The CDR3 contains 13 residues. Germline trimming cut 4 bases from V and 5 bases from J; bases unmatched to any gene: 2. The chain's CDR3 is CASSYQGDQPQHF. CDR3 sequence (DNA): TGTGCCAGCAGTTATCAGGGGGATCAGCCCCAGCATTTT.

The chain joins TRBV5-1 to TRBJ1-1, with D perhaps TRBD1 (5 bases). CDR1 SGHRS and CDR2 YFSETQ come from the germline V gene. V lost 1 base, J lost 1 base, and 8 bases lay in between. This CDR3 is built from 14 residues. The CDR3 here is CASSLMTANTEAFF. The DNA for the CDR3 is TGCGCCAGCAGCTTGATGACAGCGAACACTGAAGCTTTCTTT.